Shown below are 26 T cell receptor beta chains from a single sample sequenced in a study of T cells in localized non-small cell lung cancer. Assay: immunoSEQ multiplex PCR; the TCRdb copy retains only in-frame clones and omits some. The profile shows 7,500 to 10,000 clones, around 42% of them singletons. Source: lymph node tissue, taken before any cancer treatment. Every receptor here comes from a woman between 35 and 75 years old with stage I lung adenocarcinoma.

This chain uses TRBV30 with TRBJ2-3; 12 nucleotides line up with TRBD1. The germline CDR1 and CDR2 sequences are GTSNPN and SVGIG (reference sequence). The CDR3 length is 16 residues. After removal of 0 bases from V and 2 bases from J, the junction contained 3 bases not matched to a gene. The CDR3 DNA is TGTGCCTGGAGTGTCGGGACAGGGGGCCTCACAGATACGCAGTATTTT. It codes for CAWSVGTGGLTDTQYF.

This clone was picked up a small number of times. CDR3 loop: CATSRPGHTGELFF. Written as DNA, the CDR3 is TGTGCCACCAGCAGACCGGGGCACACCGGGGAGCTGTTTTTT. The chain carries TRBV15 and TRBJ2-2; D could derive from TRBD1 or TRBD2 (5 bases each). The germline V and J ends were trimmed by 2 bases and 3 bases, with 7 bases remaining between them. Germline V CDR1 and CDR2: LNHNV, YYDKDF (reference sequence). The CDR3 spans 14 residues.

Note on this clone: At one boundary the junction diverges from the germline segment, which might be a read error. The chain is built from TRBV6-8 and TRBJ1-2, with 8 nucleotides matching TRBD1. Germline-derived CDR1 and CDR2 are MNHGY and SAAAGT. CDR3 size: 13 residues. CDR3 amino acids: CAISQGARYGYTF. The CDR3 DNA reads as TGTGCCATCAGTCAGGGGGCAAGGTATGGCTACACCTTC.

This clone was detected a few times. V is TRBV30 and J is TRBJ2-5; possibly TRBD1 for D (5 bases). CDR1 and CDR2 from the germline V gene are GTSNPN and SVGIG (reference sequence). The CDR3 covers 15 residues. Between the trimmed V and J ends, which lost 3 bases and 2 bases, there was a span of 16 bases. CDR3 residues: CAWRGPRAGQETQYF. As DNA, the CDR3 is TGTGCCTGGAGGGGCCCCAGGGCAGGGCAAGAGACCCAGTACTTC.

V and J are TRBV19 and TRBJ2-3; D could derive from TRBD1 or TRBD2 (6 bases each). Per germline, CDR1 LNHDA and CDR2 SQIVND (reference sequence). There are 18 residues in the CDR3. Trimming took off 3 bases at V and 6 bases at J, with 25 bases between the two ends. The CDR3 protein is CASSIRQQGGTAWDTQYF. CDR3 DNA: TGTGCCAGTAGTATCCGCCAGCAAGGGGGGACTGCGTGGGATACGCAGTATTTT.

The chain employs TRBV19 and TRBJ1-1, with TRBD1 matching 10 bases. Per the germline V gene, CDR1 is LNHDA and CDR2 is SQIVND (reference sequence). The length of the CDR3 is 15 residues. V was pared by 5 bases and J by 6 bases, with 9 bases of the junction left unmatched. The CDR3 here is CASSRAGQGLAEAFF. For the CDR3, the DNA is TGTGCCAGTAGTCGTGCGGGACAGGGGTTGGCTGAAGCTTTCTTT.

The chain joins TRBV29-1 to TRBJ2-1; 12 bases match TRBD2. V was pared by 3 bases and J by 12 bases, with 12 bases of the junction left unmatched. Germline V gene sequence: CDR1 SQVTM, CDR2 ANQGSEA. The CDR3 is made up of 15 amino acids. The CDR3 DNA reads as TGCAGCGTTGACCGGACTAGCGGGGCCGCGGTCGGGCAGTTCTTC. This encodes CSVDRTSGAAVGQFF.

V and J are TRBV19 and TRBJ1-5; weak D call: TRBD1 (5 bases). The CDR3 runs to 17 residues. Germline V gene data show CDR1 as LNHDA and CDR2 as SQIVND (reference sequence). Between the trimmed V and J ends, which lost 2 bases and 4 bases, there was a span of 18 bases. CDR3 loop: CASSIKQGEFSNQPQHF. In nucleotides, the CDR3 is TGTGCCAGTAGTATAAAGCAGGGTGAGTTTTCAAATCAGCCCCAGCATTTT.

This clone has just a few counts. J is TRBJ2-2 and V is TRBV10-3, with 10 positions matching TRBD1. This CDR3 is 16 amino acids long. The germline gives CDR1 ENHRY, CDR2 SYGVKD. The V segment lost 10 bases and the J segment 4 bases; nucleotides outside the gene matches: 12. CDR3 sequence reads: CASRETGGDGTGELFF. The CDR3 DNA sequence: TGTGCCAGCAGAGAGACAGGGGGCGATGGCACCGGGGAGCTGTTTTTT.

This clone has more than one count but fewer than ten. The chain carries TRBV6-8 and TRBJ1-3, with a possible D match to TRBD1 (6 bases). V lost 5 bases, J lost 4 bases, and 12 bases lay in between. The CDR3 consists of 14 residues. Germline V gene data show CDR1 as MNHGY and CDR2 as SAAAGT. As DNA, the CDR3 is TGTGCCAGCAGTACAGGGAATTCCGGAAACACCATATATTTT. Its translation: CASSTGNSGNTIYF.

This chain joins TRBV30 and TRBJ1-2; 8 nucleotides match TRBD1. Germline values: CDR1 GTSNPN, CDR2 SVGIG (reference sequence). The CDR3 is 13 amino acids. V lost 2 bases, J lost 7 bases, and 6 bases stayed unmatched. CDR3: CAWSSGQGRGYTF. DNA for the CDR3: TGTGCCTGGAGTTCCGGACAGGGCCGTGGCTACACCTTC.

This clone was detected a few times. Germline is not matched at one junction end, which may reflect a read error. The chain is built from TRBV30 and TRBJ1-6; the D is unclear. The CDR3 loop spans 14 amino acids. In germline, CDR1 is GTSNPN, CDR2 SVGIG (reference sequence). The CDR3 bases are TGTGCTTGGAGAAGGTTACAGACTAATTCACCCCTCCACTTT. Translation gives CAWRRLQTNSPLHF.

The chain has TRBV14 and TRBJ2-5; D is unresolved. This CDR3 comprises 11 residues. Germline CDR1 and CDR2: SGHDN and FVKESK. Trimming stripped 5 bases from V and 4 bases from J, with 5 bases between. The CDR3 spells CASSFGETQYF. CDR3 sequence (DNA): TGTGCCAGCAGCTTTGGAGAGACCCAGTACTTC.

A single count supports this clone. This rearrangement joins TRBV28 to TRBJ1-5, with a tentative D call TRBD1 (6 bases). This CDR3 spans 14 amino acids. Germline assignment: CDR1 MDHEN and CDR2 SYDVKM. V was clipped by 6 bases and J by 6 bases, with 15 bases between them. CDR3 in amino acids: CASRTPRGPQPQHF. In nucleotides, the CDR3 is TGTGCCAGCAGAACCCCCAGGGGTCCTCAGCCCCAGCATTTT. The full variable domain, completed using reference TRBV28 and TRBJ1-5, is DVKVTQSSRYLVKRTGEKVFLECVQDMDHENMFWYRQDPGLGLRLIYFSYDVKMKEKGDIPEGYSVSREKKERFSLILESASTNQTSMYLCASRTPRGPQPQHFGDGTRLSIL.

The CDR3 DNA follows: TGTGCCAGCAGCTTACCGACAGGGGGTGGCTACACCTTC. This translates into CASSLPTGGGYTF. The chain links TRBV7-2 to TRBJ1-2; 9 bases agree with TRBD1. This CDR3 spans 13 amino acids. The germline gives CDR1 SGHTA, CDR2 FQGNSA. J gave up 7 bases and V 2 bases, and 2 bases lay outside the gene matches.

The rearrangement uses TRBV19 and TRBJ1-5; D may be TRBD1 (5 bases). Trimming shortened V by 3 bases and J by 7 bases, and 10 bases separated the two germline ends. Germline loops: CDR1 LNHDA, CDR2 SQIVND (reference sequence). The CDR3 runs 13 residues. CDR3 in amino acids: CASSIPGPQPQHF. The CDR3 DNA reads TGTGCCAGTAGTATCCCGGGGCCGCAGCCCCAGCATTTT. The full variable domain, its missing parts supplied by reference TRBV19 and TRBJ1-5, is DGGITQSPKYLFRKEGQNVTLSCEQNLNHDAMYWYRQDPGQGLRLIYYSQIVNDFQKGDIAEGYSVSREKKESFPLTVTSAQKNPTAFYLCASSIPGPQPQHFGDGTRLSIL.

The CDR3 is CASSTQGYQPQHF. CDR3 in DNA: TGTGCCAGTAGTACTCAGGGGTATCAGCCCCAGCATTTT. V is TRBV19 and J is TRBJ1-5; the D gene is possibly TRBD1 (6 bases). There are 13 residues in the CDR3. CDR1 and CDR2 from the germline V gene are LNHDA and SQIVND (reference sequence). The V and J ends lost 4 bases and 5 bases respectively, with 9 bases between them.

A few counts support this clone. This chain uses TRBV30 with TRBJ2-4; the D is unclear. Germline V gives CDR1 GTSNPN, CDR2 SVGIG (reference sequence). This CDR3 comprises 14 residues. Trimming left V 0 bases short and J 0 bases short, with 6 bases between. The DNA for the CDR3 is TGTGCCTGGAGTGTTGGAGTAGCCAAAAACATTCAGTACTTC. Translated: CAWSVGVAKNIQYF.

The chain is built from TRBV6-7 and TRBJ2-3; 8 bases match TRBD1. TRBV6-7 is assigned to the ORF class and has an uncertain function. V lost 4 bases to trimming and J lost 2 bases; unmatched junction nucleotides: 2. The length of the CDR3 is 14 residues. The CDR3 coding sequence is TGTGCCAGCAGTTGGACAGGGATCACAGATACGCAGTATTTT. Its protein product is CASSWTGITDTQYF.

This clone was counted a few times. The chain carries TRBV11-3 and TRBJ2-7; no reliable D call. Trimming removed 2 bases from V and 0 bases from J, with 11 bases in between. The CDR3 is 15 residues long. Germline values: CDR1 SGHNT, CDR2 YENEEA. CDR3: CASSLSGITSYEQYF. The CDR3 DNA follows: TGTGCCAGCAGCTTAAGTGGGATAACCTCCTACGAGCAGTACTTC.

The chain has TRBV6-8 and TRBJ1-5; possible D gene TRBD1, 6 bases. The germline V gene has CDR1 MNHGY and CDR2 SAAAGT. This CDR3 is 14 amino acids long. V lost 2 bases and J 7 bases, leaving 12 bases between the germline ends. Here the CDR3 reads CASSYRGIRQPQHF. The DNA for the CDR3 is TGTGCCAGCAGTTACAGGGGGATAAGGCAGCCCCAGCATTTT.

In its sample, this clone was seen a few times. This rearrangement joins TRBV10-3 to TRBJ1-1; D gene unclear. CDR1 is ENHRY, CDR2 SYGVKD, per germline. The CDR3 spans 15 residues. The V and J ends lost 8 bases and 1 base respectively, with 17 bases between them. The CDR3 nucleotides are TGTGCCATCCATGACCCCGAGGCAGGGAACACTGAAGCTTTCTTT. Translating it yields CAIHDPEAGNTEAFF.

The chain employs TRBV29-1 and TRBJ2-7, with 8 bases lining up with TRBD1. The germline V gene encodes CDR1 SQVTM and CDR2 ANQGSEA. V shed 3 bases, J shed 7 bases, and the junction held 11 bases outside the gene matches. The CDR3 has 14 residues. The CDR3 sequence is CSVEIQGGSKEQYF. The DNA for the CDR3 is TGCAGCGTTGAGATACAGGGGGGTTCGAAAGAGCAGTACTTC.

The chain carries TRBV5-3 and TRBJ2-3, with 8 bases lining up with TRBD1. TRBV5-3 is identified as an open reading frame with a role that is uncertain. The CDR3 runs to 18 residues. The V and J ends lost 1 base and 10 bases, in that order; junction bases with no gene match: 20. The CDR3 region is CARSLLLSGQGGPEAQYF. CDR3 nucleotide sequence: TGTGCCAGAAGCTTGCTACTATCTGGACAGGGTGGGCCCGAGGCGCAGTATTTT.

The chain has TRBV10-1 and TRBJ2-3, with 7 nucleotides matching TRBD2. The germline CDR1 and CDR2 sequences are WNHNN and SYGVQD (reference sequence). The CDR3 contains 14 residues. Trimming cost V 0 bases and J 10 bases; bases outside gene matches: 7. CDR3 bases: TGCGCCAGCAGTGAGTCGGGGGGAGGGAGTGCGCAGTATTTT. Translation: CASSESGGGSAQYF.

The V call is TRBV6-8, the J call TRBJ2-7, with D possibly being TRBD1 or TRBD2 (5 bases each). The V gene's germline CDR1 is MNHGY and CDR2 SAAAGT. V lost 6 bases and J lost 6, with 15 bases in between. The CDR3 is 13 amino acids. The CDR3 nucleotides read TGTGCCAGCAGCGTCCGGGGCCGCTCCGAGCAGTACTTC. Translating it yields CASSVRGRSEQYF.